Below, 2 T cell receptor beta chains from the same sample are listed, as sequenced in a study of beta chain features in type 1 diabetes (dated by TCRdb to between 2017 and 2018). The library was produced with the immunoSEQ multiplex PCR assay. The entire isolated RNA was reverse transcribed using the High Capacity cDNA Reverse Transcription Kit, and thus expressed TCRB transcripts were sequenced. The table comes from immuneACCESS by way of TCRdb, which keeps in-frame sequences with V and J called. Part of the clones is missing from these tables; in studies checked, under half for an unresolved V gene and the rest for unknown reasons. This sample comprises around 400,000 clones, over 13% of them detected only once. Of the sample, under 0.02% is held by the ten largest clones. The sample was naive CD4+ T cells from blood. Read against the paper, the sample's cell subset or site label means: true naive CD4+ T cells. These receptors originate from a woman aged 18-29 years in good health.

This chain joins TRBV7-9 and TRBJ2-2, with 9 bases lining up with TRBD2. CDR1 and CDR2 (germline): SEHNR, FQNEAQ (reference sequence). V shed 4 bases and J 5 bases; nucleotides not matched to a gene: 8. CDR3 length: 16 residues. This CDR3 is CASSSRGTSFTGELFF. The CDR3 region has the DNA TGTGCCAGCAGCTCCCGGGGGACTAGCTTTACCGGGGAGCTGTTTTTT.

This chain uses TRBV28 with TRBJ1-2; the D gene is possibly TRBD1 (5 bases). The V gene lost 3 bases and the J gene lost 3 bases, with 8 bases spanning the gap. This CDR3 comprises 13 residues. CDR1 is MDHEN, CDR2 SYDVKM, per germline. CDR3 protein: CASSLGRDYGYTF. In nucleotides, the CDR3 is TGTGCCAGCAGTTTGGGCAGGGACTATGGCTACACCTTC.